This T cell receptor beta chain derives from a study of PD-L1 blockade in urothelial cancer. Study details: Anywhere from 0 to 3 prior chemotherapy regimens had been received by patients. Median T cell yield per blood sample was some 140,000 cells.

Synthetic spike-ins, TCR analog templates, were added into each PCR. Profiling relied on immunoSEQ multiplex PCR, and the TCRdb table lists in-frame clones only, not all of them. The data hold some 77,000 clones, with around 90% observed a single time. Sample contribution per patient ranged from 1 to 8, covering pretreatment and on-treatment. This CDR3 has 15 amino acids. CDR1 and CDR2 (germline): SGHNT, YENEEA. Trimming cost V 3 bases and J 3 bases; bases outside gene matches: 1. The clonotype comes from a woman aged 70 to 79 with urothelial cancer. This sequence joins TRBV11-3 and TRBJ2-1; TRBD2 matches at 11 bases. The source material was PBMCs, sampled around atezolizumab (anti-PD-L1) treatment. The CDR3 loop reads CASSLGLADYNEQFF. DNA for the CDR3: TGTGCCAGCAGCTTGGGACTAGCGGACTACAATGAGCAGTTCTTC.